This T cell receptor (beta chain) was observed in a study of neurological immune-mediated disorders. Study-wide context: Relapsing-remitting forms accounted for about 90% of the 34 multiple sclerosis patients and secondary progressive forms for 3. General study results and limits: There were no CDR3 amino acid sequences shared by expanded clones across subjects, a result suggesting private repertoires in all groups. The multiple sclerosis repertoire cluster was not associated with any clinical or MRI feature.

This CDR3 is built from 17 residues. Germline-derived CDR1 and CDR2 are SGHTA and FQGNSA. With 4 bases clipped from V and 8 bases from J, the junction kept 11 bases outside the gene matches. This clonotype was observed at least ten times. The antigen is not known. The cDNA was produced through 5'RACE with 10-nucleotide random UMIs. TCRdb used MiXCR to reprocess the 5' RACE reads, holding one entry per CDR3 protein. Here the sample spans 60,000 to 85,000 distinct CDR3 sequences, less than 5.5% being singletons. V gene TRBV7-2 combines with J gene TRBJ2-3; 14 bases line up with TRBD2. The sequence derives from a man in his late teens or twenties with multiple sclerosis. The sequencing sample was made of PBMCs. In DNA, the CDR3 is TGTGCCAGCAGCTCCTCCCTGGGACTAGCGGGAGTTGGTACGCAGTATTTT. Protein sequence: CASSSSLGLAGVGTQYF. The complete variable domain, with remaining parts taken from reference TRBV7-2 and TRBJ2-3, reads GAGVSQSPSNKVTEKGKDVELRCDPISGHTALYWYRQSLGQGLEFLIYFQGNSAPDKSGLPSDRFSAERTGGSVSTLTIQRTQQEDSAVYLCASSSSLGLAGVGTQYFGPGTRLTVL.